The entry that follows covers one TCR beta chain sequence. This specimen comes from a study of blood T cell repertoires in COVID-19. V lost 10 bases to trimming and J lost 1 base, with 13 bases between them. This CDR3 region has 13 residues. Per germline, CDR1 SGHTA and CDR2 FQGNSA. Method: immunoSEQ multiplex PCR; TCRdb's copy keeps in-frame clones and lacks some. The profile covers 95,000 to 150,000 clones, with more than 70% appearing a single time and roughly 4.9% taken by the ten largest. The J gene is TRBJ2-5, the V gene TRBV7-2; TRBD2 is a possible D gene (6 bases). Sequenced: peripheral blood. The sequence came from a human donor in a cohort sampled during active COVID-19. CDR3 DNA sequence: TGTGCCATAAGCGGGCCGACCCAAGAGACCCAGTACTTC. It is translated as CAISGPTQETQYF. Full variable domain (outside the CDR3, taken from reference TRBV7-2 and TRBJ2-5): GAGVSQSPSNKVTEKGKDVELRCDPISGHTALYWYRQSLGQGLEFLIYFQGNSAPDKSGLPSDRFSAERTGGSVSTLTIQRTQQEDSAVYLCAISGPTQETQYFGPGTRLLVL.